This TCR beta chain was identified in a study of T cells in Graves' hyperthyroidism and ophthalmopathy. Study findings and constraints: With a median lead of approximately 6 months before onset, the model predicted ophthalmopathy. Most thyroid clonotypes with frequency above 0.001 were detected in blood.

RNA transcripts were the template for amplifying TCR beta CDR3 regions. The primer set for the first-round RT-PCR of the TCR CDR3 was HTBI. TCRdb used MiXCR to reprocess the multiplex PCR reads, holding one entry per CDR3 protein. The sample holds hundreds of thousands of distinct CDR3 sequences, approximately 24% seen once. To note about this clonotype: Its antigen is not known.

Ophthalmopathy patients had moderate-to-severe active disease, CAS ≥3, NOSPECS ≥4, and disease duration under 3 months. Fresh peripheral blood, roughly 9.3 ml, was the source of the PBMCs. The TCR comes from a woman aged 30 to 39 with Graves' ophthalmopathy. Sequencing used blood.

In DNA, the CDR3 is TGTGCCAGCAGCATTGACGGAATCTACGAGCAGTACTTC. This codes for CASSIDGIYEQYF. This chain links TRBV12-3 or TRBV12-4 with TRBJ2-7; D gene uncertain. The V gene lost 6 bases and the J gene lost 3 bases, with 12 bases spanning the gap. The CDR3 spans 13 residues.